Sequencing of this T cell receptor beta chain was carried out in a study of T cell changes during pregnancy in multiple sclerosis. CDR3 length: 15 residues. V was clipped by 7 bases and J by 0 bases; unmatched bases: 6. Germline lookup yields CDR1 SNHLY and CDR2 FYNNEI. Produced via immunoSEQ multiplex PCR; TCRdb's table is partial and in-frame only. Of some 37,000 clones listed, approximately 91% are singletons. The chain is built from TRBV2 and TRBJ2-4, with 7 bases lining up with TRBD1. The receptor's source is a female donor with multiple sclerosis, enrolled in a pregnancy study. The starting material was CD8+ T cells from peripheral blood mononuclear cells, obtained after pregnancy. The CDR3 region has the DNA TGTGCCAGCAACCGGGACAGACTAGCCAAAAACATTCAGTACTTC. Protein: CASNRDRLAKNIQYF.